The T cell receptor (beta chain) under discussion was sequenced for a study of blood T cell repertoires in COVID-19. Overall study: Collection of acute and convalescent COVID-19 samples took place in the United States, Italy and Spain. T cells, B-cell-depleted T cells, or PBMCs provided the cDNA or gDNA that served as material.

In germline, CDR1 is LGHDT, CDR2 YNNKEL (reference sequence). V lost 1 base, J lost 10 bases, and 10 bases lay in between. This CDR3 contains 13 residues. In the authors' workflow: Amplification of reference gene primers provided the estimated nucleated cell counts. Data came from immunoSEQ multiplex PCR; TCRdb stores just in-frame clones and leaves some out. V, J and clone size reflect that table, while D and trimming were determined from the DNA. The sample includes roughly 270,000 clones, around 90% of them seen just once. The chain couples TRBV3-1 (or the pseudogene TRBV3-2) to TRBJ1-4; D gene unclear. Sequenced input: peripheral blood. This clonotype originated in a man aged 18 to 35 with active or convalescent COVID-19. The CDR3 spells CASSQVLSGKLFF. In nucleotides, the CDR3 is TGTGCCAGCAGCCAAGTGCTAAGTGGAAAACTGTTTTTT.